This entry concerns a single TCR beta chain. The target antigen is unknown. cDNA came from about 0.46 to 1 ug RNA primed by random hexamers. TCRdb re-analysed the immunoSEQ multiplex PCR reads in MiXCR, keeping a single row per CDR3 protein. The sample lists around 200,000 distinct CDR3 sequences, approximately 95% occurring once. CDR1 is SNHLY and CDR2 is FYNNEI in the germline V gene. V was shortened by 1 base and J by 5 bases, with 15 bases between the two germline ends. This CDR3 spans 16 amino acids. This specimen comes from a study of CD8 T cells in Susac syndrome. Study-level findings and limits: Total CD8+ and CD8+ TEMRA repertoires contained fewer than 20 and five Susac-specific public clones, respectively.

TCR beta was sequenced from blood CD8+ and CD4+ T cells. This chain links TRBV2 with TRBJ2-1; D gene unclear. This TCR came from a human donor with Susac syndrome. Sequenced material: CD8+ T cells from PBMCs. The CDR3 sequence: CASSEVSLETDNEQFF. CDR3 coding DNA: TGTGCCAGCAGTGAAGTTAGCCTAGAGACGGACAATGAGCAGTTCTTC.